The present T cell receptor beta chain was sequenced within a study of beta chain features in type 1 diabetes. TCRB transcripts that were expressed got sequenced, as all of the isolated RNA had been reverse transcribed. Profiled with immunoSEQ multiplex PCR; TCRdb holds only in-frame clones, not every one. The data contain roughly 450,000 clones, roughly an eighth of them singletons. Without exception, sorted populations had purity beyond 98%. CDR1 is SQVTM, CDR2 ANQGSEA, per germline. Trimming removed 8 bases from V and 4 bases from J, with 15 bases in between. The CDR3 length is 12 residues. Study results and caveats: Insertion counts at VDJ junctions were lower in type 1 diabetes patients, who also showed more deletions there.

This clone was seen more than once but under ten times. Its antigen is not identified. The chain joins TRBV29-1 to TRBJ2-7; tentatively, D is TRBD1 (6 bases). The TCR sequence derives from a woman between 18 and 29 years old in good health. Sequencing was performed on naive CD4+ T cells from blood. Here the CDR3 DNA reads TGCAGCTTCCGGGACACTCGATACGAGCAGTACTTC. Its protein product is CSFRDTRYEQYF.